This TCR beta chain originates from a study of blood T cell repertoires in COVID-19. About the study: Italy, Spain and the United States were the sources of the convalescent and acute COVID-19 samples. T cells, B-cell-depleted T cells, or PBMCs supplied cDNA or gDNA.

During active infection, Seattle patients enrolled and were then monitored through disease. As processed by the authors: Using reference gene primer amplification, nucleated cell counts were estimated. The method was immunoSEQ multiplex PCR; TCRdb's version includes in-frame clones alone and lacks a portion of them. The V and J calls and the clone size are those of that table, but D and trimming were determined from the DNA. The table has some 220,000 clones, approximately 85% seen once; the top ten hold around 2.5%. V gave up 4 bases and J gave up 3 bases; unmatched junction bases: 7. Germline values: CDR1 SGHNT, CDR2 YYREEE (reference sequence). This CDR3 has 14 amino acids.

The origin of this receptor is a woman aged 70-85 years with COVID-19, enrolled during active disease. The rearrangement uses TRBV5-4 and TRBJ2-7; 7 nucleotides agree with TRBD1. The specimen was peripheral blood. CDR3 loop: CASSEGGQNYEQYF. Written as DNA, the CDR3 is TGTGCCAGCAGCGAAGGGGGACAGAACTACGAGCAGTACTTC.